Shown below are 7 T cell receptor beta chains from a single sample sequenced in a study of T cells after posttransplantation cyclophosphamide (dated by TCRdb to the mid-2010s). The library was built by means of the immunoSEQ multiplex PCR assay. TCRdb carries this immuneACCESS record with in-frame sequences only. Its versions omit some clonotypes, under half of them owing to an unresolved V gene in the studies checked, with the rest unexplained. The sample data list roughly 20,000 clones, and about 90% of these were observed just once. Roughly 6.6% of the sample rests with the top ten. In the paper's terms, the treatment or condition label means: high-dose cyclophosphamide on days +3 and +4 as single-agent GVHD prophylaxis. PTCy patients received busulfan and fludarabine conditioning, a related or unrelated marrow graft, and cyclophosphamide on days +3 and +4. The sequences come from PBMCs, collected after allogeneic stem cell transplant with posttransplant cyclophosphamide. These receptors originate from a female patient aged 40 to 55 who received an allogeneic stem cell transplant from a related donor, was CMV-positive, and had no GVHD. Following transplantation, part of the T cell population may be supplied by the graft donor rather than the patient.

This chain links TRBV27 with TRBJ1-5; TRBD1 aligns across 8 bases. The CDR3 spans 14 residues. Looked up from germline, CDR1 is MNHEY and CDR2 is SMNVEV (reference sequence). Trimming removed 5 bases from V and 4 bases from J; junction bases left unmatched: 4. DNA for the CDR3: TGTGCCAGCAGTGGACAGGGCGGGAATCAGCCCCAGCATTTT. It specifies CASSGQGGNQPQHF.

This chain joins TRBV9 and TRBJ2-5; 9 bases agree with TRBD2. The DNA end lines up better with TRBJ2-7; the J call may be wrong. There are 14 residues in the CDR3. In germline, CDR1 is SGDLS, CDR2 YYNGEE. CDR3 sequence reads: CASSRGGTSSEQYF. As DNA, the CDR3 is TGTGCCAGCAGCCGGGGAGGGACTAGCTCCGAGCAGTACTTC.

This chain links TRBV5-8 with TRBJ1-5; D may be TRBD1 (5 bases). Germline-derived CDR1 and CDR2 are SGHTS and YDEGEE. Trimming stripped 7 bases from V and 6 bases from J, with 17 bases between. The CDR3 contains 14 residues. Written as DNA, the CDR3 is TGTGCCAGCGGACGCGGGGACGGGGGTCAGCCCCAGCATTTT. Encoded protein: CASGRGDGGQPQHF.

V gene TRBV28 combines with J gene TRBJ1-4; D is perhaps TRBD1 (5 bases). This CDR3 region has 15 residues. Germline CDR1 reads MDHEN; CDR2 reads SYDVKM. Deletions cut 0 bases from V and 6 bases from J, with 11 bases between. The CDR3 DNA sequence: TGTGCCAGCAGTTTATGGGGGCAACCCCATGAAAAACTGTTTTTT. It codes for CASSLWGQPHEKLFF. Complete variable domain (other parts from reference TRBV28 and TRBJ1-4): DVKVTQSSRYLVKRTGEKVFLECVQDMDHENMFWYRQDPGLGLRLIYFSYDVKMKEKGDIPEGYSVSREKKERFSLILESASTNQTSMYLCASSLWGQPHEKLFFGSGTQLSVL.

The chain uses TRBV19 and TRBJ2-7; D perhaps matches TRBD2 (6 bases). The CDR3 runs to 16 residues. Between the trimmed V and J ends, which lost 3 bases and 1 base, there was a span of 16 bases. The germline V gene encodes CDR1 LNHDA and CDR2 SQIVND (reference sequence). As DNA, the CDR3 is TGTGCCAGTAGTATTCAATTGAGTCTAGCGTCCTACGAGCAGTACTTC. Translation gives CASSIQLSLASYEQYF.

This clone was observed a handful of times. The rearrangement joins TRBV4-1 to TRBJ2-5; D perhaps matches TRBD2 (5 bases). Germline CDR1 is MGHRA and CDR2 is YSYEKL. The CDR3 totals 13 residues. Trimming removed 3 bases at V and 5 bases at J, with 10 bases between. CDR3 DNA sequence: TGCGCCAGCAGCCAGGGAGCAAGTGAGACCCAGTACTTC. Translating it yields CASSQGASETQYF.

J is TRBJ1-1 and V is TRBV5-6, with D perhaps matching TRBD1 (6 bases). The V gene lost 4 bases and the J gene lost 3 bases, with 13 bases spanning the gap. The germline V gene has CDR1 SGHDT and CDR2 YYEEEE. The CDR3 has 14 residues. The CDR3, as DNA: TGTGCCAGCAGCCCGACAGGCGTTCACACTGAAGCTTTCTTT. Translating gives CASSPTGVHTEAFF.